This T cell receptor (beta chain) was documented in a study of Graves' ophthalmopathy and Graves' hyperthyroidism (dated by TCRdb to 2016 to 2019). Regarding the study in general: Peripheral blood was collected at initial diagnosis, before any treatment. To explore V-J signatures that distinguish ophthalmopathy from hyperthyroidism, a discovery set of around 100 patients was enrolled, made up of about 40 with ophthalmopathy and some 60 with stable hyperthyroidism. TCR beta repertoire signatures were used to distinguish Graves' ophthalmopathy from Graves' hyperthyroidism and to predict progression to ophthalmopathy. In roughly six hyperthyroidism patients, T-cell repertoires of thyroid tissue and blood were compared. The independent validation cohort included about 20 hyperthyroidism patients plus 17 patients who later progressed from hyperthyroidism to ophthalmopathy. In total, 120 to 150 blood samples were TCR-sequenced: fewer than 50 ophthalmopathy, some 80 hyperthyroidism and some 17 hyperthyroidism-to-ophthalmopathy patients. Following sampling, methimazole starting at 30 mg daily was administered to hyperthyroidism patients, and high-dose intravenous methylprednisolone was administered to ophthalmopathy patients.

The paper as a whole reports these results and caveats: In validation, the model predicted ophthalmopathy progression with about 70% sensitivity and approximately 72% specificity; some 13 predicted patients were CT-confirmed with GO in a median of around 6 months. Among expanded thyroid clonotypes with frequency above 0.001, most also showed up in blood, which suggests that blood repertoires may reflect the thyroid immune response. No statistical method was used to set the sample size in advance, and the investigators knew which group each participant was assigned to. Ophthalmopathy was separated from stable hyperthyroidism by the 13-signature model with roughly 90% sensitivity and less than 82% specificity in cross-validation and with 80%/75% in the test set.

TCR beta CDR3 regions were amplified from RNA transcripts for repertoire sequencing. HTBI primers and the Qiagen OneStep RT-PCR kit were used in a first-round RT-PCR, which was followed by a second-round multiplex PCR, size selection and purification. Libraries were sequenced paired-end with 100 bp reads on an Illumina HiSeq2000. Processing in the source paper ran as follows. SOAPnuke was used to process the reads, removing any read that contained adapters or uncalled bases, had a mean Phred below 15, or lacked an exact match to the constant primer or identifier. COPE v1.2.5 was used to merge high-quality paired reads. Unique nucleotide sequences were defined as clonotypes and aligned to IMGT TRB V, D and J references using MiTCR v1.1. Only V-J combinations with frequency above 0.0001 were analysed, covering 98% to 99.2% of repertoires. For each V-J combination, a TCR clonal expansion and chaos score was defined as F50 clonal expansion divided by the chaos observed in the TCRdist matrix. Welch's t-statistics and random forest were used to reduce the features to about a dozen V-J combinations, which were then used as input to a naive Bayes classifier. The similarity between thyroid and blood repertoires was quantified using the Morisita-Horn index. Through fastp at Q25 and MiXCR, TCRdb rebuilt clones from the public reads, retaining in-frame beta chains. Entries are consolidated by CDR3 protein sequence, retaining the most common genes and DNA. For this entry, the V and J calls and clone size follow TCRdb and not the study's own pipeline. Present in this sample are about 740,000 distinct CDR3 sequences, 40% of which were seen just once. Roughly 46% of the sample lies in the top ten.

As regards this clonotype: What antigen it recognizes has not been identified. No base quality values were provided; no much bigger clone lies one nucleotide off.

Ophthalmopathy patients had moderately to severely active disease, Clinical Activity Score of at least 3, NOSPECS grade of at least 4, and disease duration under 3 months. Patients were excluded if they had other autoimmune diseases, uncontrolled infections, pregnancy or lactation. Diagnosis relied on clinical symptoms, serum thyroxine, TRAb, thyroid ultrasound and orbital computed tomography. Using Ficoll-Paque density gradient centrifugation, PBMCs were isolated from 10 ml of fresh peripheral blood. Total RNA was extracted with Trizol reagent and quality-checked on an Agilent 2100 Bioanalyzer. Taken from the germline V gene, the CDR1 and CDR2 loops are SNHLY and FYNNEI. V ends up 3 bases short and J 6 bases short, with an unmatched junction base count of 5. From the cysteine through the phenylalanine, the CDR3 covers 15 amino acids. This entry keeps only the CDR3 DNA: 45 bases, framed from base 1.

Sequenced material: peripheral blood. The rearrangement combines TRBV2 with TRBJ1-5; 10 bases in between match TRBD1. This sequence was found in an adult man with Graves' ophthalmopathy. The CDR3 has the sequence CASSEDRGLGQPQHF. The DNA sequence is as follows: TGTGCCAGCAGTGAGGACAGGGGGTTGGGTCAGCCCCAGCATTTT.